This T cell receptor beta chain was sequenced in a study of identical twins. This clonotype was detected a few times. TCRdb passed the 5' RACE reads through MiXCR, listing each CDR3 protein once. This repertoire shows 600,000 to 700,000 distinct CDR3 sequences, about 20% found once; its top ten account for more than 4%. The CDR3 runs to 12 residues. V gave up 0 bases and J gave up 5 bases, with 8 bases separating them. Germline CDR1 reads DFQATT; CDR2 reads SNEGSKA (reference sequence). The same sample was also used in a study of T cells expressing NK-cell markers.

The V call is TRBV20-1, the J call TRBJ2-7; perhaps D is TRBD1 or TRBD2 (5 bases each). This TCR was sampled from a woman between 18 and 29 years old in good health. The sample taken for sequencing was PBMCs. The CDR3 DNA reads as TGCAGTGCTAGAGATGGGACCGACGAGCAGTACTTC. Protein: CSARDGTDEQYF.